The 10 T cell receptor beta chains listed next were all sequenced from one sample in a study of beta chain features in type 1 diabetes. Expressed TCRB transcripts got sequenced, as all isolated RNA was reverse transcribed. Profiled with immunoSEQ multiplex PCR; TCRdb holds only in-frame clones, not every one. The table shows hundreds of thousands of clones, with roughly a sixth occurring only once. The sequencing sample was made of naive CD4+ T cells from blood. The receptors stem from a man between 18 and 35 years old in good health.

The J gene is TRBJ1-2, the V gene TRBV4-1; D may be TRBD1 (6 bases). The CDR3 spans 17 residues. The V gene lost 2 bases and the J gene lost 3 bases, with 19 bases spanning the gap. Germline loops: CDR1 MGHRA, CDR2 YSYEKL. The chain's CDR3 is CASSQLGHSNPHYGYTF. The CDR3 DNA reads as TGCGCCAGCAGCCAACTGGGACACAGCAATCCTCACTATGGCTACACCTTC.

The chain uses TRBV7-6 and TRBJ1-4, with a weak D call TRBD1 (5 bases). Looked up from germline, CDR1 is SGHVS and CDR2 is FNYEAQ. Trimming pared 1 base from V and 0 bases from J, leaving 9 bases between. The CDR3 loop spans 16 amino acids. CDR3 nucleotide sequence: TGTGCCAGCAGCTTAGTCACAGGAGCAACTAATGAAAAACTGTTTTTT. It specifies CASSLVTGATNEKLFF.

The V call is TRBV4-2, the J call TRBJ1-4; possible D gene TRBD1, 6 bases. The CDR3 covers 14 residues. The V gene's germline CDR1 is LGHNA and CDR2 YNFKEQ. With 4 bases removed from V and 8 bases from J, the gap between germline ends came to 14 bases. Here the CDR3 reads CASSLMNREEKLFF. DNA of the CDR3: TGTGCCAGCAGCCTGATGAACAGGGAGGAAAAACTGTTTTTT.

This clone was detected only a few times. The J gene is TRBJ1-3, the V gene TRBV28, with D perhaps TRBD1 (6 bases). Trimming removed 6 bases at V and 3 bases at J, with 12 bases between. CDR1 is MDHEN and CDR2 is SYDVKM in the germline V gene. The CDR3 has 14 amino acids. The CDR3 bases are TGTGCCAGCAGCGTAGGGGGAAGTGGAAACACCATATATTTT. Protein sequence: CASSVGGSGNTIYF.

The V gene is TRBV5-1, the J gene TRBJ2-5; TRBD1 matches at 8 bases. Looked up from germline, CDR1 is SGHRS and CDR2 is YFSETQ. The CDR3 is made up of 15 amino acids. Unmatched junction bases numbered 11, after V lost 5 bases and J lost 5 bases. The CDR3 loop is CASRRSSGGAETQYF. CDR3 DNA sequence: TGCGCCAGCAGGAGGAGTTCAGGGGGCGCTGAGACCCAGTACTTC.

This clone was picked up a small number of times. This chain connects TRBV5-1 to TRBJ1-6; D gene unclear. The germline V and J ends were trimmed by 5 bases and 6 bases, with 9 bases remaining between them. The germline gives CDR1 SGHRS, CDR2 YFSETQ. This CDR3 has 13 amino acids. Here the CDR3 reads CASRGQLNSPLHF. The CDR3 nucleotides are TGCGCCAGCAGAGGCCAGCTTAATTCACCCCTCCACTTT.

This clone showed up just a few times. This chain uses TRBV19 with TRBJ1-5; no definite D call. The CDR3 consists of 15 residues. Trimming took 7 bases from V and 0 from J, leaving 13 bases between them. Per the germline V gene, CDR1 is LNHDA and CDR2 is SQIVND (reference sequence). This CDR3 reads CASTPGVHSNQPQHF. CDR3 DNA: TGTGCCAGTACCCCTGGGGTCCATAGCAATCAGCCCCAGCATTTT.

The chain employs TRBV7-2 and TRBJ2-3, with 9 bases that match TRBD2. The CDR3 consists of 14 residues. J gave up 9 bases and V 0 bases, and 4 bases lay outside the gene matches. CDR1 and CDR2 from the germline V gene are SGHTA and FQGNSA. The CDR3 region is CASSLAASGTTQYF. Written as DNA, the CDR3 is TGTGCCAGCAGCTTAGCGGCTAGCGGGACAACGCAGTATTTT.

This clone was detected only a few times. This chain joins TRBV7-2 and TRBJ2-2; D assignment may be TRBD1 or TRBD2 (5 bases each). Germline loops: CDR1 SGHTA, CDR2 FQGNSA. The CDR3 consists of 14 residues. V dropped 4 bases and J dropped 9 bases, with 15 bases sitting between them. CDR3 sequence: CASSWDAPRRELFF. Here the CDR3 DNA reads TGTGCCAGCAGCTGGGACGCCCCCCGGAGGGAGCTGTTTTTT. The full variable domain, completed using reference TRBV7-2 and TRBJ2-2, is GAGVSQSPSNKVTEKGKDVELRCDPISGHTALYWYRQSLGQGLEFLIYFQGNSAPDKSGLPSDRFSAERTGGSVSTLTIQRTQQEDSAVYLCASSWDAPRRELFFGEGSRLTVL.

V usage is TRBV7-9 and J usage is TRBJ2-5; possible D gene TRBD2, 5 bases. Trimming took 2 bases from V and 2 from J, leaving 9 bases between them. CDR1 is SEHNR and CDR2 is FQNEAQ in the germline V gene (reference sequence). The CDR3 length is 14 residues. CDR3 protein: CASSLTLAQETQYF. The CDR3 coding sequence is TGTGCCAGCAGCTTAACGCTAGCTCAAGAGACCCAGTACTTC.